This TCR beta chain was identified in a study of spatial heterogeneity in lung cancer. In its sample, this clonotype was seen many times. With V trimmed by 6 bases and J by 1 base, 4 bases remained unmatched. The CDR3 is made up of 14 amino acids. Time point described: sample taken at primary tumor resection. Extraction of whole RNA from tumor, nontumor lung or frozen PBMC preceded unsorted sequencing. TCRdb re-derived calls from the 5' RACE reads in MiXCR, one entry per CDR3 protein. The sample carries 40,000 or so distinct CDR3 sequences, roughly 5.6% recorded once. This clonotype was sampled from a female donor with early-stage non-small cell lung cancer. The sequencing here drew on PBMCs, taken at surgery. The rearrangement links TRBV12-3 or TRBV12-4 to TRBJ2-3; 7 bases line up with TRBD2. The CDR3 here is CASRIGGGTDTQYF. CDR3 sequence (DNA): TGTGCCAGCAGGATTGGGGGGGGCACAGATACGCAGTATTTT.